The rows below give T cell receptor beta chains drawn from one sample of a study of spatial heterogeneity in lung cancer. TCRdb ran MiXCR on the 5' RACE reads and lists one entry per CDR3 protein. Found here are about 7,900 distinct CDR3 sequences, 6% to 7% of them singletons; the top ten hold about 18%. Sequencing was performed on lung tumor tissue, taken at surgery. The receptors stem from a female donor with early-stage non-small cell lung cancer. Each CDR3 is given with its conserved first and last residue. A D gene is named only where the DNA matches it firmly. The size of a clone is reported for some rows only, either as once, few or many, or as a class for expanded clones.

D,J,size,V,DNA,CDR3
TRBD1,TRBJ1-4,many,TRBV14,TGTGCCAGCAGCCGGTTCCGGGACAGTAATGAAAAACTGTTTTTT,CASSRFRDSNEKLFF
-,TRBJ1-2,many,TRBV7-2,TGTGCCAGCAGCTTAGTAGTCGATAACTATGGCTACACCTTC,CASSLVVDNYGYTF
-,TRBJ2-1,many,TRBV7-3,TGTGCCAGCAGCTTTCTGGGTGTCGGGAGCAATGAGCAGTTCTTC,CASSFLGVGSNEQFF
-,TRBJ1-1,many,TRBV12-3/TRBV12-4,TGTGCCAGCAGCCCTACAGGGAACACTGAAGCTTTCTTT,CASSPTGNTEAFF
TRBD2,TRBJ2-2,medium-sized,TRBV24-1,TGTGCCACCAGTGACTCCGGACTAGCGGGAGTGATTCGTACCGGGGAGCTGTTTTTT,CATSDSGLAGVIRTGELFF
-,TRBJ1-1,medium-sized,TRBV5-1,TGCGCCAGCAGCTACTCCGGGACACCGGACACTGAAGCTTTCTTT,CASSYSGTPDTEAFF
TRBD2,TRBJ2-3,medium-sized,TRBV4-1,TGCGCCAGCAGCCAAGTAGGTAGCGGGAGACCAGATACGCAGTATTTT,CASSQVGSGRPDTQYF
TRBD1,TRBJ1-2,many,TRBV27,TGTGCCAGCAGGACAGGGGGCGGGAGTGGCTACACCTTC,CASRTGGGSGYTF
-,TRBJ2-1,medium-sized,TRBV28,TGTGCCAGCAGTCCCCCCAGCGGCGGTTACAATGAGCAGTTCTTC,CASSPPSGGYNEQFF
-,TRBJ1-5,medium-sized,TRBV6-5,TGTGCCAGCAGTTTGGGGACCGGTCAGCCCCAGCATTTT,CASSLGTGQPQHF
-,TRBJ2-7,medium-sized,TRBV6-5,TGTGCCAGCAGATCGACAGGATTCTACGAGCAGTACTTC,CASRSTGFYEQYF
-,TRBJ1-1,medium-sized,TRBV6-1,TGTGCCAGCAGAGTGACAGTGGACACTGAAGCTTTCTTT,CASRVTVDTEAFF
TRBD2,TRBJ2-1,medium-sized,TRBV2,TGTGCCAGCAGTGCCCGACTAGCGGGAGGTAACAATGAGCAGTTCTTC,CASSARLAGGNNEQFF
TRBD1,TRBJ2-1,-,TRBV9,TGTGCCAGCAGCGTAGGTGGGACAGACTACAATGAGCAGTTCTTC,CASSVGGTDYNEQFF
-,TRBJ1-6,many,TRBV29-1,TGCAGCGTTAAGTTGTCCGATAATTCACCCCTCCACTTT,CSVKLSDNSPLHF
-,TRBJ2-1,many,TRBV20-1,TGCAGTGCTAGAGATCGGTTATTCTCCTACAATGAGCAGTTCTTC,CSARDRLFSYNEQFF
-,TRBJ2-3,medium-sized,TRBV28,TGTGCCAGCAGTTTGCTCGGGAGCCGCACAGATACGCAGTATTTT,CASSLLGSRTDTQYF
TRBD2,TRBJ2-3,many,TRBV12-3/TRBV12-4,TGTGCCACAGCGGGAGGTATCACAGATACGCAGTATTTT,CATAGGITDTQYF
TRBD1,TRBJ2-7,medium-sized,TRBV10-3,TGTGCCATCAGTGCGACAGGGGTCGAGCAGTACTTC,CAISATGVEQYF
TRBD1,TRBJ1-2,medium-sized,TRBV5-1,TGCGCCAGCAGCCCTAAACCGGGACAGGGGATTGGCTACACCTTC,CASSPKPGQGIGYTF
TRBD2,TRBJ2-1,many,TRBV3-1,TGTGCCAGCAGCCAACGGGGCGGGAGGACCCAGAGCTCCTACAATGAGCAGTTCTTC,CASSQRGGRTQSSYNEQFF
-,TRBJ2-2,many,TRBV7-2,TGTGCCAGCAGCTTCGTTAGCGGAGGGAACACCGGGGAGCTGTTTTTT,CASSFVSGGNTGELFF
TRBD2,TRBJ2-7,-,TRBV5-4,TGTGCCAGCAGGGCGGGGACTAGCGGTACCTACGAGCAGTACTTC,CASRAGTSGTYEQYF
TRBD2,TRBJ2-5,many,TRBV12-3/TRBV12-4,TGTGCCAGCAGTTTAGCGATACTAGCGGGATCTCAAGAGACCCAGTACTTC,CASSLAILAGSQETQYF
-,TRBJ2-2,many,TRBV20-1,TGCAGTGCTAGGGCTACGAACACCGGGGAGCTGTTTTTT,CSARATNTGELFF
TRBD1,TRBJ2-1,medium-sized,TRBV28,TGTGCCAGCAGTTTAGTAGGACAGGGCAATGAGCAGTTCTTC,CASSLVGQGNEQFF
TRBD2,TRBJ2-7,-,TRBV7-9,TGTGCCAGCAGCTCTGAAGCGGGAGGGCCCCGGGACGAGCAGTACTTC,CASSSEAGGPRDEQYF
TRBD2,TRBJ2-3,medium-sized,TRBV20-1,TGCAGTGCTAGTGTCTGGACTAGAGGCGCAGATACGCAGTATTTT,CSASVWTRGADTQYF
-,TRBJ2-2,medium-sized,TRBV20-1,TGCAGTGCTAGAGTTGACAGCGGGGAGCTGTTTTTT,CSARVDSGELFF
TRBD1,TRBJ1-2,medium-sized,TRBV14,TGTGCCAGCAGCCAACGGTGGGACAGGAGTAACTATGGCTACACCTTC,CASSQRWDRSNYGYTF
-,TRBJ2-5,many,TRBV9,TGTGCCAGCAGCGTAGAAAATAGAGTTCACCAAGAGACCCAGTACTTC,CASSVENRVHQETQYF
-,TRBJ1-5,many,TRBV20-1,TGCAGTGCTGTCGGACTCACCGGCGATGGCAATCAGCCCCAGCATTTT,CSAVGLTGDGNQPQHF
-,TRBJ1-2,medium-sized,TRBV4-2,TGTGCCAGCAGCCAAATGTCAGACACCTTTGGATATGGCTACACCTTC,CASSQMSDTFGYGYTF
-,TRBJ2-1,many,TRBV5-3,TGTGCTAGAAGCGCGGGACTTGCAGAGTCCCCTCTTCTGAACAATGAGCAGTTCTTC,CARSAGLAESPLLNNEQFF
TRBD2,TRBJ2-3,medium-sized,TRBV24-1,TGTGCCACCAGTGAACCGACACCGGGACTAGCGGGGACGCAGTATTTT,CATSEPTPGLAGTQYF
-,TRBJ1-1,many,TRBV5-1,TGCGCCAGCAGCTTTGACACGAACACTGAAGCTTTCTTT,CASSFDTNTEAFF
-,TRBJ2-5,many,TRBV6-1,TGTGCCAGCGGTCGACAGTTAGGGGAGACCCAGTACTTC,CASGRQLGETQYF
-,TRBJ2-7,many,TRBV27,TGTGCCAGCAGTCCCAGGACATATACGGACGAGCAGTACTTC,CASSPRTYTDEQYF
-,TRBJ1-5,many,TRBV6-5,TGTGCCAGCAGTTACTCGCACCGGGGAAATCAGCCCCAGCATTTT,CASSYSHRGNQPQHF
-,TRBJ2-1,-,TRBV6-1,TGTGCCAGCAGCCGGGACTCCAACAATGAGCAGTTCTTC,CASSRDSNNEQFF